These 9 T cell receptor beta chains were sequenced from one sample in a study of OX40 agonist ivuxolimab in advanced cancers. Some clones are missing from TCRdb's copy, which holds only in-frame ones; the method was immunoSEQ multiplex PCR. Of about 88,000 clones listed, 70% to 85% are singletons. Sequenced here: CD4+ or CD8+ T cells sorted from blood, sampled in a trial of the OX40 agonist ivuxolimab. These receptors all come from an adult with an advanced solid tumor such as melanoma, head and neck, liver or kidney cancer.

The genes are TRBV4-1 and TRBJ2-5; 9 positions match TRBD2. V dropped 0 bases and J dropped 5; count of bases not matched to a gene: 13. This CDR3 is 18 amino acids long. Germline V gene sequence: CDR1 MGHRA, CDR2 YSYEKL. The CDR3 sequence is CASSQDRLLAGSRETQYF. The DNA for the CDR3 is TGCGCCAGCAGCCAAGATCGGTTACTAGCGGGCTCTCGGGAGACCCAGTACTTC.

The CDR3 loop is CASSGSRNSPSLNTGELFF. As DNA, the CDR3 is TGTGCCAGCAGCGGGTCCCGAAATAGTCCCTCCTTGAACACCGGGGAGCTGTTTTTT. V gene TRBV9 combines with J gene TRBJ2-2; unclear D gene. Germline-derived CDR1 and CDR2 are SGDLS and YYNGEE. Trimming cost V 3 bases and J 1 base, with 22 bases left between them. This CDR3 region has 19 residues. The whole variable domain, filled in from reference TRBV9 and TRBJ2-2, reads DSGVTQTPKHLITATGQRVTLRCSPRSGDLSVYWYQQSLDQGLQFLIQYYNGEERAKGNILERFSAQQFPDLHSELNLSSLELGDSALYFCASSGSRNSPSLNTGELFFGEGSRLTVL.

This clone was seen a handful of times. The genes are TRBV10-3 and TRBJ2-7; a possible D gene is TRBD2 (6 bases). Germline V CDR1 and CDR2: ENHRY, SYGVKD. CDR3 length: 15 residues. With 4 bases removed from V and 3 bases from J, the gap between germline ends came to 16 bases. CDR3 amino acids: CAISGNTGLNYEQYF. The CDR3 DNA sequence: TGTGCCATCAGTGGTAATACGGGACTCAACTACGAGCAGTACTTC.

About this clone: The junction shows a germline mismatch at one end, possibly a read error. The chain joins TRBV2 to TRBJ1-1; possible D gene TRBD1, 6 bases. CDR1 is SNHLY and CDR2 is FYNNEI in the germline V gene. This CDR3 region has 13 residues. CDR3 in amino acids: CASSEETGLWAFF. For the CDR3, the DNA is TGTGCCAGCAGCGAAGAGACAGGTTTGTGGGCTTTCTTT.

CDR3 in amino acids: CASSINAAGGEDTQYF. The CDR3 coding sequence is TGTGCCAGTAGTATTAATGCGGCAGGGGGAGAAGATACGCAGTATTTT. V gene TRBV19 combines with J gene TRBJ2-3; TRBD1 matches at 7 bases. Germline V lookup: CDR1 LNHDA, CDR2 SQIVND (reference sequence). The CDR3 runs 16 residues. J lost 5 bases, V lost 3 bases, and 11 bases had no gene match.

CDR3 sequence: CASSFGGSYEQYF. As DNA, the CDR3 is TGTGCCAGCAGCTTCGGCGGATCCTACGAGCAGTACTTC. This sequence joins TRBV11-2 and TRBJ2-7; D is undetermined. The V gene lost 3 bases and the J gene lost 1 base, with 7 bases spanning the gap. The germline V gene encodes CDR1 SGHAT and CDR2 FQNNGV. The CDR3 is 13 residues long.

V is TRBV2 and J is TRBJ2-2; D gene unclear. V was cut by 2 bases and J by 5 bases, with 6 bases left in between. This CDR3 has 13 amino acids. From germline, CDR1 is SNHLY and CDR2 FYNNEI. The CDR3 loop is CASSELVTGELFF. The CDR3, as DNA: TGTGCCAGCAGTGAACTGGTAACCGGGGAGCTGTTTTTT.

This sequence joins TRBV18 and TRBJ2-7, with D possibly matching TRBD2 (5 bases). Germline V gene lookup returns CDR1 KGHSH and CDR2 LQKENI. The CDR3 has 16 residues. Trimming stripped 4 bases from V and 4 bases from J, with 20 bases between. In nucleotides, the CDR3 is TGTGCCAGCTCACAACTAAGCCTGGGGAGTCGGTACGAGCAGTACTTC. Its protein product is CASSQLSLGSRYEQYF. Using reference TRBV18 and TRBJ2-7 for the parts outside the CDR3, the full variable domain is NAGVMQNPRHLVRRRGQEARLRCSPMKGHSHVYWYRQLPEEGLKFMVYLQKENIIDESGMPKERFSAEFPKEGPSILRIQQVVRGDSAAYFCASSQLSLGSRYEQYFGPGTRLTVT.

This sequence joins TRBV6-5 and TRBJ2-1, with TRBD2 identical over 13 bases. The ends lost 4 bases at V and 7 bases at J; junction bases unmatched: 4. This CDR3 region has 15 residues. Germline lookup yields CDR1 MNHEY and CDR2 SVGAGI. CDR3 DNA sequence: TGTGCCAGCAGTTGGACTAGCGGGAGAAGGAATGAGCAGTTCTTC. Amino acids: CASSWTSGRRNEQFF.